A selection of T cell receptor beta chains follows, all from one sample in a study of vaccination and CD4 T cells after COVID-19. Antigens of these TCRs are unknown. TCRdb processed the PCR reads anew with MiXCR; each CDR3 protein has one entry. The data contain approximately 21,000 distinct CDR3 sequences, roughly three fifths of them singletons. The sequenced material came from CD4+ T cells from blood, cultured in vitro. These receptors all stem from a human donor who had recovered from COVID-19. Each CDR3 is given with its conserved first and last residue. A D gene is named only where the DNA matches it firmly. Where a row states a size, it is once, few, many or the class of an expanded clone; other rows omit it.

v_call,clone_size,d_call,j_call,cdr3_aa,cdr3_nt
TRBV29-1,-,-,TRBJ2-4,CSVQGLAKNIQYF,TGCAGCGTTCAAGGATTAGCCAAAAACATTCAGTACTTC
TRBV29-1,-,TRBD1,TRBJ2-5,CSVGARGQETQYF,TGCAGCGTGGGAGCCAGGGGGCAAGAGACCCAGTACTTC
TRBV6-1,medium-sized,-,TRBJ2-6,CASGGRSRANVLTF,TGTGCCAGCGGCGGACGGTCTAGGGCCAACGTCCTGACTTTC
TRBV19,-,-,TRBJ1-1,CASSVHEMNTEAFF,TGTGCCAGTAGTGTACACGAGATGAACACTGAAGCTTTCTTT
TRBV7-8,few,TRBD2,TRBJ2-2,CASSSASGNTGELFF,TGTGCCAGCAGCTCCGCTAGCGGGAACACCGGGGAGCTGTTTTTT
TRBV27,-,-,TRBJ1-6,CASSVAGFSPLHF,TGTGCCAGCAGTGTCGCGGGGTTTTCACCCCTCCACTTT
TRBV7-8,once,-,TRBJ2-2,CASSSFPLDYPNTGELFF,TGTGCCAGCAGCTCTTTCCCCTTGGACTATCCGAACACCGGGGAGCTGTTTTTT
TRBV20-1,-,-,TRBJ1-2,CSARDGGVNYGYTF,TGCAGTGCTAGAGATGGGGGGGTCAACTATGGCTACACCTTC
TRBV12-3/TRBV12-4,-,-,TRBJ1-5,CASSPGRGNQPQHF,TGTGCCAGCAGCCCCGGACGGGGCAATCAGCCCCAGCATTTT
TRBV6-1,few,-,TRBJ1-1,CASSFQGFGTEAFF,TGTGCCAGCAGCTTCCAGGGTTTTGGCACTGAAGCTTTCTTT
TRBV7-2,-,TRBD1,TRBJ1-1,CASSTDRGPFLIEAFF,TGTGCCAGCAGCACCGACAGGGGTCCATTCCTGATTGAAGCTTTCTTT
TRBV20-1,-,-,TRBJ1-5,CSARDAGTQPQHF,TGCAGTGCTAGAGACGCGGGTACTCAGCCCCAGCATTTT
TRBV19,-,TRBD1,TRBJ1-4,CASSPTGGPNEKLFF,TGTGCCAGCTCACCAACAGGGGGACCTAATGAAAAACTGTTTTTT
TRBV6-1,few,-,TRBJ1-5,CASSEALLGNQPQHF,TGTGCCAGCAGTGAAGCGCTTCTAGGGAATCAGCCCCAGCATTTT
TRBV6-1,-,-,TRBJ2-7,CASSDTTRGSYEQYF,TGTGCCAGCAGCGACACTACCCGGGGGTCCTACGAGCAGTACTTC
TRBV7-9,-,TRBD2,TRBJ2-5,CASSWTSQETQYF,TGTGCCAGCAGCTGGACTAGTCAGGAGACCCAGTACTTC
TRBV6-1,-,-,TRBJ2-1,CASSAKRVVYNEQFF,TGTGCCAGCAGTGCCAAGCGAGTGGTCTACAATGAGCAGTTCTTC